These 32 T cell receptor beta chains originate from one sample sequenced in a study of T cells after posttransplantation cyclophosphamide. A marrow graft followed busulfan-fludarabine conditioning, with cyclophosphamide on days +3 and +4. Sequencing was performed with immunoSEQ multiplex PCR; in TCRdb, only in-frame clones are kept and a portion is missing. Recorded here are about 14,000 clones, none singletons. Source: PBMCs, taken about 1,000 days after allogeneic stem cell transplant with posttransplant cyclophosphamide. Receptors originate from a female patient aged 40 to 55 who received an allogeneic stem cell transplant from a related donor, was CMV-positive, and had no GVHD. Some T cells may possibly be graft donor cells.

The chain couples TRBV6-1 to TRBJ1-6, with D perhaps TRBD1 (6 bases). The CDR3 has 17 amino acids. Trimming cost V 3 bases and J 8 bases, with 20 bases left between them. Per the germline V gene, CDR1 is MNHNS and CDR2 is SASEGT. Here the CDR3 reads CASSEGAGGILYSPLHF. The CDR3, as DNA: TGTGCCAGCAGTGAGGGGGCGGGTGGAATTTTATATTCACCCCTCCACTTT.

This clone showed up just a few times. The rearrangement uses TRBV4-1 and TRBJ2-1, with a tentative D call TRBD1 (6 bases). The germline V gene encodes CDR1 MGHRA and CDR2 YSYEKL. Trimming shortened V by 4 bases and J by 9 bases, and 22 bases separated the two germline ends. The CDR3 totals 16 residues. CDR3 in amino acids: CASSPTHQGLSGEQFF. As DNA, the CDR3 is TGCGCCAGCAGCCCCACACATCAGGGGCTATCGGGTGAGCAGTTCTTC.

Relative to its sample, this clone is medium-sized. The gene calls are TRBV7-8 and TRBJ2-2, with a possible D match to TRBD2 (6 bases). V shed 4 bases and J shed 1 base, with 13 bases lying between them. Germline assignment: CDR1 SGHVS and CDR2 FQNEAQ. The CDR3 totals 16 residues. The CDR3 protein is CASSSGRGMNTGELFF. As DNA, the CDR3 is TGTGCCAGCAGCTCGGGGCGGGGTATGAACACCGGGGAGCTGTTTTTT.

The V call is TRBV11-2, the J call TRBJ1-3; 11 bases are shared with TRBD1. The germline V gene has CDR1 SGHAT and CDR2 FQNNGV. The CDR3 has 17 residues. J was trimmed by 1 base and V by 5 bases; bases with no gene match: 7. The CDR3 loop is CASSPGTGGPSGNTIYF. The CDR3 nucleotides read TGTGCCAGCAGCCCCGGGACAGGGGGACCTTCTGGAAACACCATATATTTT.

This clone was counted at least ten times. The genes are TRBV14 and TRBJ2-2; 7 nucleotides match TRBD1. J lost 4 bases, V lost 2 bases, and 4 bases had no gene match. Germline CDR1 SGHDN, CDR2 FVKESK. This CDR3 region has 15 residues. In DNA form, the CDR3 reads TGTGCCAGCAGCCAACTTGCAGGGGGCACCGGGGAGCTGTTTTTT. It yields the protein CASSQLAGGTGELFF.

Ten or more counts support this clone. J is TRBJ2-2 and V is TRBV12-5; D remains unclear. Germline-derived CDR1 and CDR2 are LGHNT and FRNRAP. The V end lost 7 bases, the J end lost 8 bases, and 20 bases lay between the germline ends. This CDR3 has 15 residues. This chain's CDR3 is CASALEAFEVGELFF. CDR3 DNA sequence: TGTGCTAGTGCCTTGGAAGCGTTTGAGGTTGGGGAGCTGTTTTTT.

Many counts were recorded for this clone. The V and J genes are TRBV6-1 and TRBJ1-4; the D is unclear. Trimming took off 8 bases at V and 8 bases at J, with 18 bases between the two ends. CDR3 length equals 14 residues. From germline, CDR1 is MNHNS and CDR2 SASEGT. The CDR3 protein is CASSWLGPDEKLFF. Here the CDR3 DNA reads TGTGCCAGCTCTTGGCTGGGCCCTGACGAAAAACTGTTTTTT.

The sample holds many counts of this clone. This chain uses TRBV7-9 with TRBJ2-1; 9 nucleotides agree with TRBD2. The CDR3 length is 15 residues. J was trimmed by 6 bases and V by 7 bases; bases with no gene match: 10. Germline values: CDR1 SEHNR, CDR2 FQNEAQ (reference sequence). CDR3 sequence reads: CASTPGTSKFNEQFF. The CDR3 DNA is TGTGCCAGCACCCCAGGGACTAGCAAATTCAATGAGCAGTTCTTC.

This clone appeared many times. The chain has TRBV5-1 and TRBJ2-7; weak D call: TRBD2 (6 bases). CDR3 length: 12 residues. Germline assignment: CDR1 SGHRS and CDR2 YFSETQ. Trimming cost V 2 bases and J 3 bases, with 6 bases left between them. CDR3 in DNA: TGCGCCAGCAGCTTCGGGGGCTACGAGCAGTACTTC. It yields the protein CASSFGGYEQYF.

This clone was found many times. The gene calls are TRBV19 and TRBJ2-7; TRBD2 aligns across 7 bases. V dropped 4 bases and J dropped 0; count of bases not matched to a gene: 12. CDR3 length equals 17 residues. Germline V gene lookup returns CDR1 LNHDA and CDR2 SQIVND (reference sequence). DNA of the CDR3: TGTGCCAGTAGTAGGGGGGGTTGGACCAGAAGCTCCTACGAGCAGTACTTC. This sequence encodes CASSRGGWTRSSYEQYF.

At least ten counts were recorded for this clone. The genes are TRBV14 and TRBJ1-2; TRBD1 might be the D (5 bases). Trimming removed 3 bases from V and 7 bases from J, with 21 bases in between. The germline gives CDR1 SGHDN, CDR2 FVKESK. The CDR3 length is 16 residues. CDR3 amino acids: CASSHRVGRVLGGYTF. The CDR3 DNA is TGTGCCAGCAGCCACAGGGTTGGAAGGGTCCTTGGTGGCTACACCTTC.

The chain uses TRBV5-1 and TRBJ1-1; 10 bases align to TRBD1. Germline CDR1 reads SGHRS; CDR2 reads YFSETQ. This CDR3 has 15 amino acids. V shed 4 bases and J 0 bases; nucleotides not matched to a gene: 3. The CDR3 DNA reads as TGCGCCAGCAGCGGGACAGGGGATGTGAACACTGAAGCTTTCTTT. Protein product: CASSGTGDVNTEAFF.

This clone was detected many times. V gene TRBV5-1 combines with J gene TRBJ2-5; tentative D call: TRBD2 (5 bases). The V and J ends lost 4 bases and 1 base respectively, with 11 bases between them. There are 14 residues in the CDR3. Germline V gene lookup returns CDR1 SGHRS and CDR2 YFSETQ. The CDR3, as DNA: TGCGCCAGCAGCCTTACTGAGGGCCAAGAGACCCAGTACTTC. Translated, it gives CASSLTEGQETQYF.

This clone was seen at least ten times. The chain has TRBV4-3 and TRBJ1-3; 11 bases are shared with TRBD1. The CDR3 covers 18 residues. V lost 0 bases and J lost 5; bases outside the gene matches: 9. Germline-derived CDR1 and CDR2 are LGHNA and YSLEER. The CDR3: CASSQDYGQGAFRNTIYF. DNA for the CDR3: TGCGCCAGCAGCCAAGACTATGGACAGGGGGCCTTTAGAAACACCATATATTTT.

This clone has a count of ten or more. The genes are TRBV27 and TRBJ2-5; 10 bases are shared with TRBD2. V dropped 3 bases and J dropped 5; count of bases not matched to a gene: 9. Germline V gene data show CDR1 as MNHEY and CDR2 as SMNVEV (reference sequence). The CDR3 length is 16 residues. CDR3: CASSFTLAGGMETQYF. CDR3 DNA sequence: TGTGCCAGCAGTTTTACTTTAGCGGGGGGCATGGAGACCCAGTACTTC.

At least ten counts were recorded for this clone. The rearrangement links TRBV6-5 to TRBJ1-1, with 10 bases identical to TRBD1. V trimming: 2 bases; J trimming: 4 bases; junction bases outside the gene matches: 4. This CDR3 is built from 15 residues. The germline V gene has CDR1 MNHEY and CDR2 SVGAGI. Written as DNA, the CDR3 is TGTGCCAGCAGTTACGATTGGACAGGGGGCACTGAAGCTTTCTTT. Translation gives CASSYDWTGGTEAFF.

This clone was picked up many times. The chain employs TRBV11-2 and TRBJ2-3, with 8 positions matching TRBD2. Germline CDR1 and CDR2: SGHAT and FQNNGV. Unmatched junction bases numbered 10, after V lost 5 bases and J lost 0 bases. The CDR3 totals 17 residues. CDR3 DNA sequence: TGTGCCAGCAGCCGGGGGCTAGCGGGTACTAGCACAGATACGCAGTATTTT. Its protein is CASSRGLAGTSTDTQYF. The full variable domain, completed using reference TRBV11-2 and TRBJ2-3, is EAGVAQSPRYKIIEKRQSVAFWCNPISGHATLYWYQQILGQGPKLLIQFQNNGVVDDSQLPKDRFSAERLKGVDSTLKIQPAKLEDSAVYLCASSRGLAGTSTDTQYFGPGTRLTVL.

This clone was seen many times. The chain has TRBV10-3 and TRBJ1-5; D is unclear. This CDR3 is 15 amino acids long. V was cut by 0 bases and J by 8 bases, with 14 bases left in between. The V gene's germline CDR1 is ENHRY and CDR2 SYGVKD. The CDR3 region is CAISESDGLREPQHF. CDR3 nucleotides: TGTGCCATCAGTGAGTCCGACGGGTTGAGGGAGCCCCAGCATTTT.

This clone was seen only a few times. The V call is TRBV7-8, the J call TRBJ1-2; 8 nucleotides agree with TRBD1. V trimming: 0 bases; J trimming: 7 bases; junction bases outside the gene matches: 7. The CDR3 is made up of 15 amino acids. CDR1 SGHVS and CDR2 FQNEAQ come from the germline V gene. The DNA for the CDR3 is TGTGCCAGCAGCTTAGCGCAGGGGGCGCTTCGTGGCTACACCTTC. Translated, it gives CASSLAQGALRGYTF. Variable domain in full (rest from reference TRBV7-8 and TRBJ1-2): GAGVSQSPRYKVAKRGQDVALRCDPISGHVSLFWYQQALGQGPEFLTYFQNEAQLDKSGLPSDRFFAERPEGSVSTLKIQRTQQEDSAVYLCASSLAQGALRGYTFGSGTRLTVV.

This clone was observed many times. The chain carries TRBV7-9 and TRBJ2-1, with D possibly being TRBD2 (7 bases). CDR3 length: 16 amino acids. Germline V gene data show CDR1 as SEHNR and CDR2 as FQNEAQ (reference sequence). V shed 7 bases and J shed 3 bases, with 19 bases lying between them. CDR3 DNA sequence: TGTGCCAGCACCTCTCTTCCGGGGGGCGACTACAATGAGCAGTTCTTC. This gives the protein CASTSLPGGDYNEQFF.

This clone was seen many times. The chain couples TRBV7-9 to TRBJ2-1, with a tentative D call TRBD1 (5 bases). The CDR3 runs 12 residues. Germline CDR1 is SEHNR and CDR2 is FQNEAQ (reference sequence). Trimming stripped 4 bases from V and 12 bases from J, with 13 bases between. CDR3 coding DNA: TGTGCCAGCAGCTCCCAGGGTTTGGTGCAGTTCTTC. Amino acids: CASSSQGLVQFF.

This clone was found a few times. This chain links TRBV29-1 with TRBJ1-1, with D possibly matching TRBD1 (6 bases). Germline V gene sequence: CDR1 SQVTM, CDR2 ANQGSEA. CDR3 size: 18 residues. Trimming pared 5 bases from V and 0 bases from J, leaving 25 bases between. CDR3 nucleotides: TGCAGCGTTTATGAACTAGTGGGGGCCAAACCTATGAACACTGAAGCTTTCTTT. This translates into CSVYELVGAKPMNTEAFF.

The sample holds many counts of this clone. The chain employs TRBV10-2 and TRBJ1-6, with TRBD1 matching 7 bases. The CDR3 loop spans 17 amino acids. The germline gives CDR1 WSHSY, CDR2 SAAADI. With 6 bases clipped from V and 4 bases from J, the junction kept 12 bases outside the gene matches. As DNA, the CDR3 is TGCGCCAGCAGGGGCGGTCAGGGACAGAGTTATAATTCACCCCTCCACTTT. Amino acids: CASRGGQGQSYNSPLHF.

In its sample, this clone was seen a few times. Distinct nucleotide sequences in the sample also encode this CDR3. The V call is TRBV9, the J call TRBJ2-7, with D unresolved. The CDR3 is 15 residues long. The germline CDR1 and CDR2 sequences are SGDLS and YYNGEE. Trimming shortened V by 10 bases and J by 2 bases, and 22 bases separated the two germline ends. CDR3 DNA sequence: TGTGCCTTTTTTTTCAAACAGAAGACGGCCTACGAGCAGTACTTC. It codes for CAFFFKQKTAYEQYF.

This clone was seen at least ten times. The chain recombines TRBV7-8 with TRBJ2-7; 9 nucleotides align to TRBD1. The CDR3 covers 20 residues. Germline V gene data show CDR1 as SGHVS and CDR2 as FQNEAQ. After removal of 6 bases from V and 2 bases from J, the junction contained 23 bases not matched to a gene. The CDR3 nucleotides are TGTGCCAGCAGACTAAAACCGGGACAGGGTATTGCTGGGACACCCTACGAGCAGTACTTC. Translation: CASRLKPGQGIAGTPYEQYF.

This clone was seen a handful of times. The rearrangement links TRBV6-5 to TRBJ1-1; 8 bases are shared with TRBD1. With V trimmed by 2 bases and J by 3 bases, 8 bases remained unmatched. The germline V gene encodes CDR1 MNHEY and CDR2 SVGAGI. The CDR3 runs 16 residues. The CDR3 spells CASSYSPGGADTEAFF. Here the CDR3 DNA reads TGTGCCAGCAGTTACAGCCCAGGGGGCGCGGACACTGAAGCTTTCTTT.

This clone appeared a few times. The gene calls are TRBV5-1 and TRBJ2-1; D ambiguous. Trimming removed 0 bases from V and 0 bases from J, with 7 bases in between. This CDR3 contains 15 residues. Germline values: CDR1 SGHRS, CDR2 YFSETQ. CDR3 bases: TGCGCCAGCAGCTTGGGTGTTAGCTCCTACAATGAGCAGTTCTTC. Residues: CASSLGVSSYNEQFF.

This clone occurred a few times. V is TRBV6-7 and J is TRBJ2-7; 12 nucleotides match TRBD1. Being an ORF, TRBV6-7 has a function that is uncertain. The CDR3 loop spans 14 amino acids. Germline trimming cut 6 bases from V and 4 bases from J; bases unmatched to any gene: 4. The CDR3 nucleotides are TGTGCCAGCAGGCCGGGACAGGGGGCTTACGAGCAGTACTTC. Its translation: CASRPGQGAYEQYF.

This clone was observed many times. The chain links TRBV4-1 to TRBJ2-2; D not certain. This CDR3 is 15 amino acids long. The germline V gene has CDR1 MGHRA and CDR2 YSYEKL. The germline V and J ends were trimmed by 2 bases and 2 bases, with 9 bases remaining between them. CDR3 sequence reads: CASSQNRGNTGELFF. The CDR3 region has the DNA TGCGCCAGCAGCCAAAATCGAGGCAACACCGGGGAGCTGTTTTTT.

This clone was counted a few times. This chain joins TRBV6-5 and TRBJ2-7; D perhaps matches TRBD2 (6 bases). Trimming removed 4 bases at V and 0 bases at J, with 16 bases between. CDR1 and CDR2 (germline): MNHEY, SVGAGI. This CDR3 has 16 amino acids. The CDR3 loop is CASSWEEGTASYEQYF. CDR3 sequence (DNA): TGTGCCAGCAGTTGGGAAGAGGGGACTGCCTCCTACGAGCAGTACTTC.

The sample holds many counts of this clone. The chain couples TRBV19 to TRBJ2-1; 9 nucleotides agree with TRBD1. After removal of 9 bases from V and 6 bases from J, the junction contained 9 bases not matched to a gene. The CDR3 length is 14 residues. Germline CDR1 and CDR2: LNHDA and SQIVND (reference sequence). The CDR3 loop is CASQRGTGFNEQFF. The CDR3, as DNA: TGTGCCAGCCAAAGGGGGACAGGGTTCAATGAGCAGTTCTTC.

This clone was recorded at least ten times. The J gene is TRBJ1-2, the V gene TRBV7-8; tentatively, D is TRBD1 (6 bases). V gave up 2 bases and J gave up 8 bases, with 12 bases separating them. The CDR3 covers 13 residues. Germline V gives CDR1 SGHVS, CDR2 FQNEAQ. The CDR3: CASSLSQGSGYTF. The CDR3 DNA follows: TGTGCCAGCAGCTTAAGCCAGGGGTCCGGCTACACCTTC.